This T cell receptor beta chain appears in the sequencing data of a study of T cells in Graves' hyperthyroidism and ophthalmopathy. Study-level findings and limits: For ophthalmopathy, model prediction preceded onset by a median around six months. Most clonotypes that expanded in the thyroid above 0.001 also showed up in blood.

Exclusion followed for patients with uncontrolled infection, other autoimmune disease, pregnancy or lactation. Using 10 ml of fresh peripheral blood, PBMCs were prepared. There were TCR beta CDR3 regions amplified from RNA transcripts. When the TCR CDR3 underwent first-round RT-PCR, the HTBI primer set was used. TCRdb reanalysed the multiplex PCR reads using MiXCR and keeps one entry per CDR3 protein. The profile shows roughly 330,000 distinct CDR3 sequences, 16% of them singletons. There are many counts of this clonotype. What it binds is unknown. Sequencing input: blood. The sequence was obtained from a man under 40 with Graves' hyperthyroidism.

The CDR3 protein is CASSPTSGGTYEQYF. The CDR3 DNA reads TGTGCCAGCAGTCCCACTAGCGGGGGTACCTACGAGCAGTACTTC. The chain combines TRBV28 with TRBJ2-7; TRBD2 aligns across 11 bases. The CDR3 covers 15 residues. The trim removed 5 bases at V and 2 bases at J, leaving 5 bases unmatched. CDR1 and CDR2 (germline): MDHEN, SYDVKM.